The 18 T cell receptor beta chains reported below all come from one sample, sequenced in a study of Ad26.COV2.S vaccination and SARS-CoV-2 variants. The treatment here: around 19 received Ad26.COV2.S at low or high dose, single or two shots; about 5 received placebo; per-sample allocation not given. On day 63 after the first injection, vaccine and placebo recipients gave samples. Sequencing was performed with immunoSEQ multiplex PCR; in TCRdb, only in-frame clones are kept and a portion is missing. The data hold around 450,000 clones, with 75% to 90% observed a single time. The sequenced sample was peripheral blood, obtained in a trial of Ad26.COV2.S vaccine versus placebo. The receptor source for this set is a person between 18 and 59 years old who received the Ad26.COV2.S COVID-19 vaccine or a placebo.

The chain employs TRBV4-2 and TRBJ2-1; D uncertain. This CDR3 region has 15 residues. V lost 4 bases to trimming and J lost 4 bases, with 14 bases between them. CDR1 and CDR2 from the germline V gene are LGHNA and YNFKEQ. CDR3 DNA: TGTGCCAGCAGCCCCTTGGCTATGTCTTACAATGAGCAGTTCTTC. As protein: CASSPLAMSYNEQFF.

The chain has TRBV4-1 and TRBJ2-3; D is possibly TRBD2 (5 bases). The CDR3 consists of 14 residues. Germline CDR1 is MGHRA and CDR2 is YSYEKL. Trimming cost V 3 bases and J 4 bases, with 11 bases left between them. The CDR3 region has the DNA TGCGCCAGCAGCCATTCACCGGGATCAGATACGCAGTATTTT. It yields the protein CASSHSPGSDTQYF.

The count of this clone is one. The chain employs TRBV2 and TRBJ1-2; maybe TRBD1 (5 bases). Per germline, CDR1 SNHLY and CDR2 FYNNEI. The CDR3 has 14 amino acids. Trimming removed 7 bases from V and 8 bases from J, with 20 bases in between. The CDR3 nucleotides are TGTGCCAGCACCGAATGGGACGGACTGACGGGCTACACCTTC. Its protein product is CASTEWDGLTGYTF.

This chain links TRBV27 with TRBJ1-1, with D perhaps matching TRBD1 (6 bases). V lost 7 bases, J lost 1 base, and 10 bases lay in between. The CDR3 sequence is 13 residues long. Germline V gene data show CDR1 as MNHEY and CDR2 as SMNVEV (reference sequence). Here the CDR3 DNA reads TGTGCCAGCAAACCACAGGGGAACACTGAAGCTTTCTTT. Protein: CASKPQGNTEAFF.

CDR3 in amino acids: CASSPTPTGIMNTEAFF. The DNA of the CDR3 is TGTGCCAGCAGCCCTACTCCAACGGGGATCATGAACACTGAAGCTTTCTTT. J is TRBJ1-1 and V is TRBV5-8; D is unclear. V dropped 4 bases and J dropped 0 bases, with 19 bases sitting between them. Per the germline V gene, CDR1 is SGHTS and CDR2 is YDEGEE. CDR3 length: 17 amino acids.

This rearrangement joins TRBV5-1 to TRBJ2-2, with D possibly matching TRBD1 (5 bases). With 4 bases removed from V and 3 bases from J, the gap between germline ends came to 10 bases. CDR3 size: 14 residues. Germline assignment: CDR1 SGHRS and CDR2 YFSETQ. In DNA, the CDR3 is TGCGCCAGCAGCCGAGACAGCTACACCGGGGAGCTGTTTTTT. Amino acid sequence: CASSRDSYTGELFF. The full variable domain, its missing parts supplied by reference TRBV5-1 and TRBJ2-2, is KAGVTQTPRYLIKTRGQQVTLSCSPISGHRSVSWYQQTPGQGLQFLFEYFSETQRNKGNFPGRFSGRQFSNSRSEMNVSTLELGDSALYLCASSRDSYTGELFFGEGSRLTVL.

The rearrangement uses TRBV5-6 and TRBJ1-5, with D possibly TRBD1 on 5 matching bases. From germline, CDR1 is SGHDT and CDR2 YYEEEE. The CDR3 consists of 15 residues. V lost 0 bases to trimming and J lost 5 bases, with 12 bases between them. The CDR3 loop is CASSLGLREHQPQHF. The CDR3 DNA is TGTGCCAGCAGCTTGGGTCTCAGGGAACATCAGCCCCAGCATTTT.

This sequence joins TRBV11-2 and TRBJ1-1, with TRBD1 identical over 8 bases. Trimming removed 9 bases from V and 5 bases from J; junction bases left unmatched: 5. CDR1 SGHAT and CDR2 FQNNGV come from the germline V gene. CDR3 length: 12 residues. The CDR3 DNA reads TGTGCCAGTCTTACAGGGGGAACTGAAGCTTTCTTT. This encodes CASLTGGTEAFF.

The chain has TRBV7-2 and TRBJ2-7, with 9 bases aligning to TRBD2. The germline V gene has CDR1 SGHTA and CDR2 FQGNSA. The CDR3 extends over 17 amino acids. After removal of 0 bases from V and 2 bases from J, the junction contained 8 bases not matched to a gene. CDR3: CASSLAGGLAGTYEQYV. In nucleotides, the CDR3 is TGTGCCAGCAGCTTAGCGGGTGGGCTAGCGGGGACCTACGAGCAGTACGTC.

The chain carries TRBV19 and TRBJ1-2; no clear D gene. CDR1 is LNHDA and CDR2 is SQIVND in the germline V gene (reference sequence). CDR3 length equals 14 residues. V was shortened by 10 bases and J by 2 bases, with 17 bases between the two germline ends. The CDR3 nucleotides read TGTGCCACCCGGGCCCTCACAGAGAACTATGGCTACACCTTC. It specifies CATRALTENYGYTF. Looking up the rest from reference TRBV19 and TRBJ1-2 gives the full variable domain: DGGITQSPKYLFRKEGQNVTLSCEQNLNHDAMYWYRQDPGQGLRLIYYSQIVNDFQKGDIAEGYSVSREKKESFPLTVTSAQKNPTAFYLCATRALTENYGYTFGSGTRLTVV.

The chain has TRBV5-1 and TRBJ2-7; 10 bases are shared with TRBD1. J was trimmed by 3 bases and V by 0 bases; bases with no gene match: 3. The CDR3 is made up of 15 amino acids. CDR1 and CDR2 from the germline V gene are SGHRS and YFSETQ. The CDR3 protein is CASSLGQGARYEQYF. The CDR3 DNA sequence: TGCGCCAGCAGCTTGGGACAGGGGGCACGCTACGAGCAGTACTTC.

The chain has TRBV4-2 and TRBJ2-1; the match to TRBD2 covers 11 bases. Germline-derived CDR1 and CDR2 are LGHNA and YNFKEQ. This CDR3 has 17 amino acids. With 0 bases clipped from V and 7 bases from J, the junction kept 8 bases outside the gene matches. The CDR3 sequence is CASSQDLELAGVNEQFF. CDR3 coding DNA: TGTGCCAGCAGCCAAGATTTGGAACTAGCGGGAGTGAATGAGCAGTTCTTC.

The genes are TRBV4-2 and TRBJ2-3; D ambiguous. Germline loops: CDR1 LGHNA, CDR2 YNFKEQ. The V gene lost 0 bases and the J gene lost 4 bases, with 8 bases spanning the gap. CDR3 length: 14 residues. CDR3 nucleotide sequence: TGTGCCAGCAGCCAAGAGAGACTTCCAGATACGCAGTATTTT. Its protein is CASSQERLPDTQYF.

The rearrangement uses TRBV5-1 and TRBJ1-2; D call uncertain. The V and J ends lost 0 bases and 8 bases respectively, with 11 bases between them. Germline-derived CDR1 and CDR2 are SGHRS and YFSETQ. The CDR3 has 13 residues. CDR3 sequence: CASSLGSSWGYTF. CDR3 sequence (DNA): TGCGCCAGCAGCTTGGGGTCCAGCTGGGGCTACACCTTC.

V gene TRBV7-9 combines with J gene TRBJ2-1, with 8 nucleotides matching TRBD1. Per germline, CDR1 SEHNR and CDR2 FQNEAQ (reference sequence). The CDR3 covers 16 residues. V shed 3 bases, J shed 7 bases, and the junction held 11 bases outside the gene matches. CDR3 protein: CASSFFLQGAGNEQFF. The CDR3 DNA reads TGTGCCAGCAGCTTTTTCCTCCAGGGGGCGGGGAATGAGCAGTTCTTC.

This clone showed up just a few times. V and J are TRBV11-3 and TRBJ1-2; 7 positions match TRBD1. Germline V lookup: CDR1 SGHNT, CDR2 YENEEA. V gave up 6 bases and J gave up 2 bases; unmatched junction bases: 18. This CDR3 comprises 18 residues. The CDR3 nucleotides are TGTGCCAGCAGTCCATCGGGGGGGGACAGAGAACCCAACTATGGCTACACCTTC. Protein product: CASSPSGGDREPNYGYTF.

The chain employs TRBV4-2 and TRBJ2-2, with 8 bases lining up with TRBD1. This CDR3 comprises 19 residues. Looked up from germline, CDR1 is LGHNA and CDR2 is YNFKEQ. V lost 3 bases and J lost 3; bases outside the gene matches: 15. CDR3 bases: TGTGCCAGCAGCCAGGATAGGGCGGGTGTGACAGGGGACACCGGGGAGCTGTTTTTT. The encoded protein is CASSQDRAGVTGDTGELFF.

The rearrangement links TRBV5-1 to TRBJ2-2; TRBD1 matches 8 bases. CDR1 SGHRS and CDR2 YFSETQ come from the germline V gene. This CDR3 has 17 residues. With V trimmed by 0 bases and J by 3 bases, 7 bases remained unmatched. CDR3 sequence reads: CASSLVGGTGHTGELFF. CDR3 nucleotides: TGCGCCAGCAGCTTGGTTGGGGGGACAGGTCACACCGGGGAGCTGTTTTTT.